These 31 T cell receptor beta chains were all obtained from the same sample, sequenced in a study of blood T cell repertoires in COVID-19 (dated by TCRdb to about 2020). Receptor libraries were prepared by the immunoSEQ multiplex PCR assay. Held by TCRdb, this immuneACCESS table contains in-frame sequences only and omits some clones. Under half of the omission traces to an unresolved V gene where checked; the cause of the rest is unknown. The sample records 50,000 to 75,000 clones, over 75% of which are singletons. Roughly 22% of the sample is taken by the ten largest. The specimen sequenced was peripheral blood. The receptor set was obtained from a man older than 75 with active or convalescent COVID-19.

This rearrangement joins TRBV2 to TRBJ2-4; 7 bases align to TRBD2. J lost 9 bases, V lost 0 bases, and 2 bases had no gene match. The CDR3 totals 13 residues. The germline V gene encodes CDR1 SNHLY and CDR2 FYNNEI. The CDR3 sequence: CASSEATGGIQYF. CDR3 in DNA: TGTGCCAGCAGTGAAGCTACGGGGGGCATTCAGTACTTC.

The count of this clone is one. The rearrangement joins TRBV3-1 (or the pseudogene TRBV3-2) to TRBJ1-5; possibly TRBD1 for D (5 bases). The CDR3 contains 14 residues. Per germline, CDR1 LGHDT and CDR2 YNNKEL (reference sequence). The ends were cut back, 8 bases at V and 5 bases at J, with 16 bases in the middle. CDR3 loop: CASSKRRGDQPQHF. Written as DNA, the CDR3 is TGTGCCAGCTCAAAGAGGAGGGGCGATCAGCCCCAGCATTTT.

The CDR3 bases are TGTGCCAGCAGCTTGGACTTCTCCACCGGGGAGCTGTTTTTT. Translation gives CASSLDFSTGELFF. V is TRBV7-2 and J is TRBJ2-2, with D possibly matching TRBD2 (5 bases). In germline, CDR1 is SGHTA, CDR2 FQGNSA. Trimming stripped 3 bases from V and 4 bases from J, with 9 bases between. This CDR3 spans 14 amino acids.

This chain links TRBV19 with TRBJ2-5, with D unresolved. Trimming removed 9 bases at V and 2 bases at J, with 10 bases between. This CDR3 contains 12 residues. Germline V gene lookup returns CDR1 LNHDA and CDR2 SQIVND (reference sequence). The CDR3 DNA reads TGTGCCAGCAGAACAGATCAAGAGACCCAGTACTTC. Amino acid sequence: CASRTDQETQYF.

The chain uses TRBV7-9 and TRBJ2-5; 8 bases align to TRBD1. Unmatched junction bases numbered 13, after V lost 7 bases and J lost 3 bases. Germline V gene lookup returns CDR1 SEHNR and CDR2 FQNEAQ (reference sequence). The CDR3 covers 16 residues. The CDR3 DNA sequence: TGTGCCAGCACCGTACTATCTCCAGGGGGCAAAGAGACCCAGTACTTC. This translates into CASTVLSPGGKETQYF.

CDR3 bases: TGTGCCAGTAGTCCTACGGAGGGGGCTTCTGGCTACACCTTC. It codes for CASSPTEGASGYTF. The chain recombines TRBV19 with TRBJ1-2, with 7 nucleotides matching TRBD1. V lost 5 bases to trimming and J lost 7 bases; unmatched junction nucleotides: 10. Germline assignment: CDR1 LNHDA and CDR2 SQIVND (reference sequence). This CDR3 spans 14 amino acids.

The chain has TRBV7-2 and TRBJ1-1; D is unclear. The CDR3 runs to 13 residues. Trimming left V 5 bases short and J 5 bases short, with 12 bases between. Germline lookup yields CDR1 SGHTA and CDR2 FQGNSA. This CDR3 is CASSAGLVTEAFF. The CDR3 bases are TGTGCCAGCAGCGCGGGCCTGGTGACTGAAGCTTTCTTT.

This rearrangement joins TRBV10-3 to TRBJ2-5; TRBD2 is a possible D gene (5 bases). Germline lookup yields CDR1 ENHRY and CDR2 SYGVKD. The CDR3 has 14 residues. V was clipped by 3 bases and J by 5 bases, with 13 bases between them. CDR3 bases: TGTGCCATCAGTGAAGGAGGCAGCTTTGAGACCCAGTACTTC. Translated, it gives CAISEGGSFETQYF.

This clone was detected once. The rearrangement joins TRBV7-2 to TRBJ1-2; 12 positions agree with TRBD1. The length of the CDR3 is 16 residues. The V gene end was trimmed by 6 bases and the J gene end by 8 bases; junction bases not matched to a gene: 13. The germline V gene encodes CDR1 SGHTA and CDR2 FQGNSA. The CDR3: CASSTGTGGARVGYTF. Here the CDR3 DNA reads TGTGCCAGCAGTACCGGGACAGGGGGCGCAAGGGTGGGCTACACCTTC.

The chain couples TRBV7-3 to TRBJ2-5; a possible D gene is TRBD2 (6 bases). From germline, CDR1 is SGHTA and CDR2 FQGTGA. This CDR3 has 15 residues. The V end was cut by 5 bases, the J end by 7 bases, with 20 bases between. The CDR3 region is CASSLFGGASGTQYF. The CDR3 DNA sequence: TGTGCCAGCAGCCTTTTTGGCGGGGCGAGCGGGACCCAGTACTTC.

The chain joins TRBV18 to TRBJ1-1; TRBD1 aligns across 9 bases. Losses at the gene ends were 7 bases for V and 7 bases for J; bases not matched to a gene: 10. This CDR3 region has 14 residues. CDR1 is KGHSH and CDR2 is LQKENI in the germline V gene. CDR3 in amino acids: CASLQGALSHEAFF. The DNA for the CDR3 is TGTGCCAGCTTACAGGGGGCGCTTAGTCATGAAGCTTTCTTT.

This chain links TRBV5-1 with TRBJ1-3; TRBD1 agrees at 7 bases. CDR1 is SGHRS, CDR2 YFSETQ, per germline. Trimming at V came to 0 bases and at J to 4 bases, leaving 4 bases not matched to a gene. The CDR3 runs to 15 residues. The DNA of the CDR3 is TGCGCCAGCAGCTTGGCCGGACAGGAGGGAAACACCATATATTTT. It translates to CASSLAGQEGNTIYF.

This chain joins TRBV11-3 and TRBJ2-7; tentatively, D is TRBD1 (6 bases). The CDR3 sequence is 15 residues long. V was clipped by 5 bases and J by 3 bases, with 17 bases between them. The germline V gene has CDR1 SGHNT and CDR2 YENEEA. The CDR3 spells CASSVQGRNVYEQYF. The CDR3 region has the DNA TGTGCCAGCAGCGTACAGGGAAGAAACGTCTACGAGCAGTACTTC.

The CDR3 spells CASTGGPYNEQFF. DNA of the CDR3: TGTGCCAGCACCGGAGGGCCCTACAATGAGCAGTTCTTC. The rearrangement joins TRBV7-2 to TRBJ2-1; possibly TRBD2 for D (6 bases). Trimming took off 7 bases at V and 2 bases at J, with 9 bases between the two ends. This CDR3 has 13 residues. The germline gives CDR1 SGHTA, CDR2 FQGNSA.

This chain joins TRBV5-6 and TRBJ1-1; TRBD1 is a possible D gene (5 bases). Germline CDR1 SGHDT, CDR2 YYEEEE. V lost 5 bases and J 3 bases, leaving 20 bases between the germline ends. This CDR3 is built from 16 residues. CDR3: CASSPTRTRGYTEAFF. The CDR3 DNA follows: TGTGCCAGCAGTCCCACCCGGACAAGGGGTTACACTGAAGCTTTCTTT. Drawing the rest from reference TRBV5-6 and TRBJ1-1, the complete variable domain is DAGVTQSPTHLIKTRGQQVTLRCSPKSGHDTVSWYQQALGQGPQFIFQYYEEEERQRGNFPDRFSGHQFPNYSSELNVNALLLGDSALYLCASSPTRTRGYTEAFFGQGTRLTVV.

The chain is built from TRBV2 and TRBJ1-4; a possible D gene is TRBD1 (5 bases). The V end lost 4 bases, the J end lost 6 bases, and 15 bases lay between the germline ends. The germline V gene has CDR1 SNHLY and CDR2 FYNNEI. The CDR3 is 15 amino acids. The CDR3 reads CASSAQTPQDEKLFF. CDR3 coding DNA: TGTGCCAGCAGTGCACAGACACCACAGGATGAAAAACTGTTTTTT.

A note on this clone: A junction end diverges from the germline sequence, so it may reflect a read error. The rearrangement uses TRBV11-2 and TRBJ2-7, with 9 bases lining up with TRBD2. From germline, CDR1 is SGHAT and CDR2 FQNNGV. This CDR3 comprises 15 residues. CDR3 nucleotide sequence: TGTGCCAGCAGCTTAGGTTACAATAGCGGGGGCGTTATAGACTTC. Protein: CASSLGYNSGGVIDF.

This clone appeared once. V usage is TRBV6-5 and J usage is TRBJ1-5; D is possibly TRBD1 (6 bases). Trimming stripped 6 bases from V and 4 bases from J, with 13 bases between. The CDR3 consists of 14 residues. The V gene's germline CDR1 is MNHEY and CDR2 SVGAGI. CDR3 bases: TGTGCCAGCAGGGGGGCTCAGAGAAATCAGCCCCAGCATTTT. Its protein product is CASRGAQRNQPQHF.

The CDR3 protein is CASSSRISNEKLFF. The CDR3 nucleotides read TGCGCCAGCAGCTCCAGGATTAGTAATGAAAAACTGTTTTTT. The genes are TRBV5-1 and TRBJ1-4; D is ambiguous. V dropped 3 bases and J dropped 4 bases, with 10 bases sitting between them. The CDR3 is made up of 14 amino acids. Germline V gene sequence: CDR1 SGHRS, CDR2 YFSETQ.

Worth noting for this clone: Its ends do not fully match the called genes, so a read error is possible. The chain's CDR3 is CASSLGPLRELNTEAFF. The CDR3 nucleotides read TGCGCCAGCAGTTTGGGCCCTTTGAGGGAACTAAACACTGAAGCTTTCTTT. V gene TRBV5-1 combines with J gene TRBJ1-1; D uncertain. CDR1 is SGHRS, CDR2 YFSETQ, per germline. The CDR3 length is 17 residues.

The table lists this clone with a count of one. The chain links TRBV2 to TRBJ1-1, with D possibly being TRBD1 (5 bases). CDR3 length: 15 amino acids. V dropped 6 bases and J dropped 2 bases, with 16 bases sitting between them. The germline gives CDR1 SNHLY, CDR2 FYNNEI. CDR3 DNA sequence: TGTGCCAGCAGGATGGGTCAGGGAGGAAACACTGAAGCTTTCTTT. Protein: CASRMGQGGNTEAFF.

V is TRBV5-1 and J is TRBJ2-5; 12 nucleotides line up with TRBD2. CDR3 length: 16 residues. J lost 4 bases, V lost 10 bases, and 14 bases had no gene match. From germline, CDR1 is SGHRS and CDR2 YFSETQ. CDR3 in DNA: TGCGCCTCAGCACTTTCTAGCGGGGGGGCCGGAGAGACCCAGTACTTC. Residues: CASALSSGGAGETQYF.

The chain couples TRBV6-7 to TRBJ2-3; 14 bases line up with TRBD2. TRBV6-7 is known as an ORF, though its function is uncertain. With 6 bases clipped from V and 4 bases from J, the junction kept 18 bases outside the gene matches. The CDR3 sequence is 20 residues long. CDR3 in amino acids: CASRVWGLAGDHHFPDTQYF. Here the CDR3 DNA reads TGTGCCAGCAGAGTGTGGGGACTAGCGGGAGATCATCATTTCCCAGATACGCAGTATTTT.

The CDR3 protein is CASSRTSVETQYF. The DNA of the CDR3 is TGTGCCAGCAGCCGAACTAGTGTGGAGACCCAGTACTTC. V and J are TRBV7-6 and TRBJ2-5; TRBD2 might be the D (5 bases). From germline, CDR1 is SGHVS and CDR2 FNYEAQ. The V end was cut by 5 bases, the J end by 5 bases, with 12 bases between. This CDR3 is built from 13 residues.

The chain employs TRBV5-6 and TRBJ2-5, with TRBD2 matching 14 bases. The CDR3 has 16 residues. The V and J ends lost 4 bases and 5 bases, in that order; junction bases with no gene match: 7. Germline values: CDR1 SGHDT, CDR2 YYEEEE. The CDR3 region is CASSRLAGGSWETQYF. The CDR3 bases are TGTGCCAGCAGCCGACTAGCGGGAGGGAGTTGGGAGACCCAGTACTTC. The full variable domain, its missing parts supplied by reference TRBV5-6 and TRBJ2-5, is DAGVTQSPTHLIKTRGQQVTLRCSPKSGHDTVSWYQQALGQGPQFIFQYYEEEERQRGNFPDRFSGHQFPNYSSELNVNALLLGDSALYLCASSRLAGGSWETQYFGPGTRLLVL.

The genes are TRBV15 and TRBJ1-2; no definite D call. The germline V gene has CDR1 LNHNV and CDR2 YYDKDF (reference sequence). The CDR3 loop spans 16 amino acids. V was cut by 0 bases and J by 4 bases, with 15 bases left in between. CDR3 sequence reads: CATSRDRVGSGYGYTF. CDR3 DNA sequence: TGTGCCACCAGCAGAGATCGTGTCGGCTCGGGCTATGGCTACACCTTC.

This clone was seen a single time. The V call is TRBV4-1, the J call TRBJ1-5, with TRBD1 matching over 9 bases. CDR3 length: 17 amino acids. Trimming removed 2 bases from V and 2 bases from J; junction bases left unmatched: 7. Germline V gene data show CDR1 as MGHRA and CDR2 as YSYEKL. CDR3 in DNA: TGCGCCAGCAGCCAAACACAGGGGGCAGTGGGCAATCAGCCCCAGCATTTT. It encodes CASSQTQGAVGNQPQHF.

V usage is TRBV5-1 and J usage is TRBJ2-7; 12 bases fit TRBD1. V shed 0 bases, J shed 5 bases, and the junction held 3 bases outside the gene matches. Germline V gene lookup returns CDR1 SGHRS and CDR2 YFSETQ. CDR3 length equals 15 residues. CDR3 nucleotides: TGCGCCAGCAGCTTGGGCGGGACAGGGGGCCACGAGCAGTACTTC. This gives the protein CASSLGGTGGHEQYF.

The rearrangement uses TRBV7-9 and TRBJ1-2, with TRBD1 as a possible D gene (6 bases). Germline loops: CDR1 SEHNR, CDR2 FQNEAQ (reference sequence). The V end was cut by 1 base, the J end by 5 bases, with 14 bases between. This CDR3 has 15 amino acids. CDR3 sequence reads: CASSLDQQGYYGYTF. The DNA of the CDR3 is TGTGCCAGCAGCTTAGATCAGCAGGGGTATTATGGCTACACCTTC.

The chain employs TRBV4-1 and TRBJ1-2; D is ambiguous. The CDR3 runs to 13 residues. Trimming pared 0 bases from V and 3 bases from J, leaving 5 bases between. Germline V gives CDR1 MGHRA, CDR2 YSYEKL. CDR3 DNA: TGCGCCAGCAGCCAAGACAGGTACTATGGCTACACCTTC. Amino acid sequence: CASSQDRYYGYTF.

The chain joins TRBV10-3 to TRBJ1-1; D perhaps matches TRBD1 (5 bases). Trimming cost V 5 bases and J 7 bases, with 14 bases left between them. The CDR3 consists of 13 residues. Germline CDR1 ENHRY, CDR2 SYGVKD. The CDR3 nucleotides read TGTGCCATCAGTAATATCAGGGAATTTGAAGCTTTCTTT. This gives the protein CAISNIREFEAFF.